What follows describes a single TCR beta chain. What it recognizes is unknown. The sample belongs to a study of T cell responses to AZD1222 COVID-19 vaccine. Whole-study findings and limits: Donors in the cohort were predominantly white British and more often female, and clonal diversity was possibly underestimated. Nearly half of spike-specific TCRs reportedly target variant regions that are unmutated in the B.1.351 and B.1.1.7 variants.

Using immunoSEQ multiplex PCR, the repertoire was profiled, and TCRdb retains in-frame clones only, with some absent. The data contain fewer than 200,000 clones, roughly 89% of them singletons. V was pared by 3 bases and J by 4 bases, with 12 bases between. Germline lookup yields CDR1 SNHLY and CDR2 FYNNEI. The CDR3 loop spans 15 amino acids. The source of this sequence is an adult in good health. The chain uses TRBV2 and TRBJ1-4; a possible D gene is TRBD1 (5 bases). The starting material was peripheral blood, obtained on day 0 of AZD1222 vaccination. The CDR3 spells CASSEQGWGNEKLFF. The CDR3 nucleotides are TGTGCCAGCAGTGAGCAGGGATGGGGTAATGAAAAACTGTTTTTT.